The 15 T cell receptor beta chains below all came from one sample that was sequenced in a study of T cell repertoires in cytomegalovirus infection. TCRdb passed the reads through MiXCR, listing each CDR3 protein once. The profile covers about 570,000 distinct CDR3 sequences, with about 40% appearing a single time and about 48% taken by the ten largest. No antigen has been identified for these receptors. The sample was cultured PBMCs, taken from culture after CMV antigen stimulation. Every receptor here comes from a human donor in good health (CMV status not recorded). Some clones in this sample may be carry-over from other donors' samples.

This clonotype was found a few times. The J gene is TRBJ2-1, the V gene TRBV7-9; 7 bases are a match to TRBD1. CDR1 is SEHNR and CDR2 is FQNEAQ in the germline V gene (reference sequence). There are 15 residues in the CDR3. Trimming took 5 bases from V and 5 from J; bases not matched to a gene: 9. CDR3 amino acids: CASSNGPDRDNEQFF. The CDR3 region has the DNA TGTGCCAGCAGCAATGGCCCTGACAGGGACAATGAGCAGTTCTTC.

The table lists this clonotype with a few counts. This sequence joins TRBV4-1 and TRBJ1-4; no firm D call. The CDR3 has 17 residues. V was cut by 0 bases and J by 0 bases, with 11 bases left in between. Germline CDR1 MGHRA, CDR2 YSYEKL. The CDR3 DNA follows: TGCGCCAGCAGCCAAGATTTCAGATTTTCAACTAATGAAAAACTGTTTTTT. Protein: CASSQDFRFSTNEKLFF.

This clonotype was detected a few times. This rearrangement joins TRBV7-6 to TRBJ2-3; D uncertain. Per the germline V gene, CDR1 is SGHVS and CDR2 is FNYEAQ. The length of the CDR3 is 14 residues. Trimming pared 5 bases from V and 1 base from J, leaving 10 bases between. CDR3 sequence (DNA): TGTGCCAGCAGCGCCGCGTGGGGCACAGATACGCAGTATTTT. It specifies CASSAAWGTDTQYF.

V usage is TRBV20-1 and J usage is TRBJ2-1, with 10 positions matching TRBD2. After removal of 5 bases from V and 8 bases from J, the junction contained 15 bases not matched to a gene. Germline CDR1 and CDR2: DFQATT and SNEGSKA (reference sequence). The CDR3 spans 16 residues. The CDR3 DNA follows: TGCAGTGCTGCTCCAGGGGGAGCGGGAGGGATGGATGAGCAGTTCTTC. It is translated as CSAAPGGAGGMDEQFF.

This clonotype was detected a few times. J is TRBJ2-1 and V is TRBV7-2, with 7 bases that match TRBD1. Germline CDR1 SGHTA, CDR2 FQGNSA. The J segment lost 15 bases and the V segment lost 4 bases, leaving 12 bases of the junction unmatched. The CDR3 extends over 13 amino acids. CDR3 nucleotides: TGTGCCAGCAGCTGGGGGACAGCACGAAGGTCGTTCTTC. Translated, it gives CASSWGTARRSFF.

This clonotype showed up just once. The chain carries TRBV20-1 and TRBJ2-7; D unresolved. CDR3 length: 11 residues. CDR1 and CDR2 (germline): DFQATT, SNEGSKA (reference sequence). V was pared by 2 bases and J by 7 bases, with 9 bases between. The CDR3 DNA reads TGCAGTGCTAGATTAATTCGTGAGCAGTACTTC. Translation: CSARLIREQYF.

The chain is built from TRBV19 and TRBJ1-3, with unresolved D. Trimming cost V 2 bases and J 2 bases, with 7 bases left between them. Germline V gives CDR1 LNHDA, CDR2 SQIVND (reference sequence). CDR3 length: 14 amino acids. The CDR3 protein is CASSILGAGNTIYF. In DNA form, the CDR3 reads TGTGCCAGTAGTATACTCGGGGCTGGAAACACCATATATTTT.

J is TRBJ1-5 and V is TRBV7-2; a weak D match, TRBD1 (6 bases). The V and J ends lost 1 base and 9 bases respectively, with 10 bases between them. CDR1 is SGHTA, CDR2 FQGNSA, per germline. The CDR3 is made up of 13 amino acids. This CDR3 reads CASSLGTARPQHF. CDR3 DNA: TGTGCCAGCAGCTTAGGGACAGCGAGGCCCCAGCATTTT.

This clonotype appeared a single time. The rearrangement joins TRBV19 to TRBJ1-5, with TRBD1 identical over 9 bases. This CDR3 spans 17 amino acids. Per the germline V gene, CDR1 is LNHDA and CDR2 is SQIVND (reference sequence). V trimming: 6 bases; J trimming: 2 bases; junction bases outside the gene matches: 11. The CDR3 loop reads CASSQHRGQGGNQPQHF. Written as DNA, the CDR3 is TGTGCCAGTAGCCAACACCGGGGACAGGGTGGCAATCAGCCCCAGCATTTT.

J is TRBJ1-2 and V is TRBV7-2; D gene unclear. The V gene's germline CDR1 is SGHTA and CDR2 FQGNSA. CDR3 size: 13 residues. V was cut by 1 base and J by 2 bases, with 5 bases left in between. The CDR3 DNA reads TGTGCCAGCAGCTTAGTTACAAACTATGGCTACACCTTC. This gives the protein CASSLVTNYGYTF.

The chain joins TRBV7-8 to TRBJ2-3; D perhaps matches TRBD2 (6 bases). The CDR3 extends over 15 amino acids. Trimming pared 1 base from V and 6 bases from J, leaving 14 bases between. CDR1 and CDR2 from the germline V gene are SGHVS and FQNEAQ. The CDR3 is CASSLVSGAPDTQYF. As DNA, the CDR3 is TGTGCCAGCAGCTTAGTGTCGGGAGCGCCCGATACGCAGTATTTT.

The chain is built from TRBV20-1 and TRBJ2-3, with TRBD2 identical over 7 bases. V trimming: 1 base; J trimming: 1 base; junction bases outside the gene matches: 5. CDR1 and CDR2 from the germline V gene are DFQATT and SNEGSKA (reference sequence). CDR3 length equals 15 residues. For the CDR3, the DNA is TGCAGTGCTAGAGTGAGCGGGGCGGGCACAGATACGCAGTATTTT. This sequence encodes CSARVSGAGTDTQYF.

This clonotype was picked up one time. The V call is TRBV7-9, the J call TRBJ2-3, with D perhaps matching TRBD1 (5 bases). Germline V lookup: CDR1 SEHNR, CDR2 FQNEAQ (reference sequence). The V gene lost 1 base and the J gene lost 11 bases, with 16 bases spanning the gap. The CDR3 runs to 14 residues. The CDR3 loop is CASSLVGVGLGQYF. The CDR3 nucleotides are TGTGCCAGCAGCTTAGTAGGGGTTGGCCTGGGGCAGTATTTT.

The sample holds a few counts of this clonotype. The chain carries TRBV7-2 and TRBJ1-4, with TRBD1 as a possible D gene (5 bases). CDR1 is SGHTA and CDR2 is FQGNSA in the germline V gene. This CDR3 contains 15 residues. Trimming pared 1 base from V and 6 bases from J, leaving 12 bases between. The CDR3 DNA follows: TGTGCCAGCAGCTTAGTTTCAGGGTGGGATGAAAAACTGTTTTTT. Its translation is CASSLVSGWDEKLFF.

V and J are TRBV6-2 or TRBV6-3 and TRBJ1-1; D call uncertain. Germline V gene sequence: CDR1 MNHEY, CDR2 SVGEGT. The V end was cut by 6 bases, the J end by 6 bases, with 8 bases between. CDR3 length: 11 amino acids. DNA of the CDR3: TGTGCCAGCAGCAAGAGGGCTGAAGCTTTCTTT. Protein: CASSKRAEAFF.